Below, one T cell receptor beta chain is given with its context. Its specificity is unknown. Germline loops: CDR1 SGHTA, CDR2 FQGNSA. The CDR3 sequence is 12 residues long. Between the trimmed V and J ends, which lost 3 bases and 7 bases, there was a span of 7 bases. The record originates from a study of CD8 T cells in ankylosing spondylitis. In making TCR beta libraries, quantitative 5'-RACE with molecular barcodes was used. TCRdb processed the 5' RACE reads anew with MiXCR; each CDR3 protein has one entry. The data hold around 140,000 distinct CDR3 sequences, with about 15% observed a single time. General observations from the study: Reactive arthritis synovial fluid and blood were previously reported to contain some motif variants. The disease-linked clones had a CD8+ phenotype and low blood frequencies. There was a TCR beta motif, made of several highly homologous variants, that appeared characteristic of ankylosing spondylitis blood.

The genes are TRBV7-2 and TRBJ1-5; D is undetermined. This TCR was sampled from a male donor with ankylosing spondylitis. Sequenced material: blood, either unsorted or a sorted T cell fraction (not recorded which). Here the CDR3 DNA reads TGTGCCAGCAGCTTGGCGCTCCAGCCCCAGCATTTT. It codes for CASSLALQPQHF.